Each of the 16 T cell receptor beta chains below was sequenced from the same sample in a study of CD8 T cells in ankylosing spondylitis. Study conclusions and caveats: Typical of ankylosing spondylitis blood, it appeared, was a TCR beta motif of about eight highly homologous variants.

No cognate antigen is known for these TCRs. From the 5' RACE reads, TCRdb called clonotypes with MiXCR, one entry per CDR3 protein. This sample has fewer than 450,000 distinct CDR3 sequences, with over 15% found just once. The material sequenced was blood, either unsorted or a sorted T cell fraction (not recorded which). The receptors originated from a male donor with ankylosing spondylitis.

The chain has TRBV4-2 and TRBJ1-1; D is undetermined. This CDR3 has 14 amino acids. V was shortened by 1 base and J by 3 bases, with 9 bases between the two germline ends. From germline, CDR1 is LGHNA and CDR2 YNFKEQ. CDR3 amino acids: CASSQVPRDTEAFF. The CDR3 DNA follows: TGTGCCAGCAGCCAAGTCCCGAGGGACACTGAAGCTTTCTTT.

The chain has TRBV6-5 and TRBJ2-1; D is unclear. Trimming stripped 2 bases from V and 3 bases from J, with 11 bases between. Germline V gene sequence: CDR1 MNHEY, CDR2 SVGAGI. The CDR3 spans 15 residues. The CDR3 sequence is CASSYGPIIYNEQFF. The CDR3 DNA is TGTGCCAGCAGTTACGGGCCTATAATCTACAATGAGCAGTTCTTC.

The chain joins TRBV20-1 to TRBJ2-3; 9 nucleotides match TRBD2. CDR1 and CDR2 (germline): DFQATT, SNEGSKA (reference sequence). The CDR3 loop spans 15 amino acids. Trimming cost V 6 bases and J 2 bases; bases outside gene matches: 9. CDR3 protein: CSAVPTSGFTDTQYF. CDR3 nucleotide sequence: TGCAGTGCGGTGCCAACTAGCGGGTTCACAGATACGCAGTATTTT.

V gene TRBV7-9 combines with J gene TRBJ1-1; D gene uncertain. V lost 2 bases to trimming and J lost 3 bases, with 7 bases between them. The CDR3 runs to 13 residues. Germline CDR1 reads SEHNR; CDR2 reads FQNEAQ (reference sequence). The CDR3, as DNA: TGTGCCAGCAGCTTAACCGTGGACACTGAAGCTTTCTTT. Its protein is CASSLTVDTEAFF.

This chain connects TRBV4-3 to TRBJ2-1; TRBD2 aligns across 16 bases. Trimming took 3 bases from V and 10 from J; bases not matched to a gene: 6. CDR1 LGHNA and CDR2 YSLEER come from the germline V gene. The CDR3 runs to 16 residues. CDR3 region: CASSHLGTSGRVEQFF. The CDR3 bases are TGCGCCAGCAGCCATCTAGGGACTAGCGGGAGGGTGGAGCAGTTCTTC.

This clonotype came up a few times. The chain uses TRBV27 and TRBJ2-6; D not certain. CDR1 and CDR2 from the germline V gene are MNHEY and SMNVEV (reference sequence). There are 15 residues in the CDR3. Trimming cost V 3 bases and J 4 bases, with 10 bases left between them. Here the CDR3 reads CASSFWSSGANVLTF. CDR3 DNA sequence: TGTGCCAGCAGTTTTTGGAGCTCGGGGGCCAACGTCCTGACTTTC. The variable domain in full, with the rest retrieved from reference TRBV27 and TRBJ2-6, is EAQVTQNPRYLITVTGKKLTVTCSQNMNHEYMSWYRQDPGLGLRQIYYSMNVEVTDKGDVPEGYKVSRKEKRNFPLILESPSPNQTSLYFCASSFWSSGANVLTFGAGSRLTVL.

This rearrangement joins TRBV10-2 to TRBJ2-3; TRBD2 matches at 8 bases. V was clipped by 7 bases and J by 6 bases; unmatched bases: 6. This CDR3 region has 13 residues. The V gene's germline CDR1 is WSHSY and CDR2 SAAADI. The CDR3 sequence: CASTGRGGDTQYF. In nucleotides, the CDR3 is TGCGCCAGCACAGGACGGGGGGGGGATACGCAGTATTTT.

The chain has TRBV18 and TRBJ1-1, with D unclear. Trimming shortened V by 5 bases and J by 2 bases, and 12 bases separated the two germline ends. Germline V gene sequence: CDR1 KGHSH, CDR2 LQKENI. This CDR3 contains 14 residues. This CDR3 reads CASSRGLINTEAFF. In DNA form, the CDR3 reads TGTGCCAGCTCAAGAGGACTGATAAACACTGAAGCTTTCTTT.

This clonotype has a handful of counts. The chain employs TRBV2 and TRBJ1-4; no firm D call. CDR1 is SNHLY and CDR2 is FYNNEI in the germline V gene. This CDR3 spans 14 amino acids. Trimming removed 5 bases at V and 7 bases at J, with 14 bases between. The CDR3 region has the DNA TGTGCCAGCAGTCCCGCCGGGTTAGGTGAAAAACTGTTTTTT. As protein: CASSPAGLGEKLFF.

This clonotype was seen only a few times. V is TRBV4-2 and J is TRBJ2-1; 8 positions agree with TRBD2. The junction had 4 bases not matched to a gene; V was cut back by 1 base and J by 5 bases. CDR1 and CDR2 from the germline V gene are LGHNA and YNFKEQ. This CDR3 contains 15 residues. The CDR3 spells CASSQVAGGDNEQFF. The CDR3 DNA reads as TGTGCCAGCAGCCAAGTTGCGGGGGGTGACAATGAGCAGTTCTTC.

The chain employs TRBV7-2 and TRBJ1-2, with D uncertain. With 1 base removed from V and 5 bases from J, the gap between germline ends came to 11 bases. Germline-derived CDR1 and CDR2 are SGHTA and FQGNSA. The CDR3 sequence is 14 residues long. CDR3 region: CASSLDGAPYGYTF. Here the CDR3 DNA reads TGTGCCAGCAGCTTAGATGGTGCACCTTATGGCTACACCTTC.

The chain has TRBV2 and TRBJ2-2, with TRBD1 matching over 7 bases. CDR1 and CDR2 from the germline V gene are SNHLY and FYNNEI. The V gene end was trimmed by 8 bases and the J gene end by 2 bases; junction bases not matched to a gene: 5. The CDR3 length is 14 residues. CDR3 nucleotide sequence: TGTGCCAGCCGGGACAGAACAAACACCGGGGAGCTGTTTTTT. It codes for CASRDRTNTGELFF.

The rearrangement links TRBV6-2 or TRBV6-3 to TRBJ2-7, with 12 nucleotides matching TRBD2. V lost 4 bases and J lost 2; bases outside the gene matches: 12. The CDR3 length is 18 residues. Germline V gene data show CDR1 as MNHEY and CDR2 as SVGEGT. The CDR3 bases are TGTGCCAGCAGTTCCCAGACTAGCGGGAGAGCCCTCCCCTACGAGCAGTACTTC. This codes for CASSSQTSGRALPYEQYF.

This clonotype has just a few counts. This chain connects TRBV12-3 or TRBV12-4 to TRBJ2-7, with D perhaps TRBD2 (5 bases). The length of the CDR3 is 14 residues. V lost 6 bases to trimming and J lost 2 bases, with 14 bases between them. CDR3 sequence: CASSPQRTTYEQYF. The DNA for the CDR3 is TGTGCCAGCAGCCCCCAGCGGACGACCTACGAGCAGTACTTC.

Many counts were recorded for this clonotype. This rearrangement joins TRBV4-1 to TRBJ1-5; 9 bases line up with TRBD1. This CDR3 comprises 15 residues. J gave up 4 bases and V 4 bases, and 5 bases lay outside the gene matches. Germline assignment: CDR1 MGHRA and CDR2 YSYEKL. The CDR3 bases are TGCGCCAGCAGCCGCGAGACAGGGGGAAATCAGCCCCAGCATTTT. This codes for CASSRETGGNQPQHF.

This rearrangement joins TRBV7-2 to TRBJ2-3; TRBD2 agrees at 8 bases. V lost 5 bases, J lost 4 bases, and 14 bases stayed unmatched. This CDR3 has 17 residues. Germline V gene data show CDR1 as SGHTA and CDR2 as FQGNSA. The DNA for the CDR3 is TGTGCCAGCAGCCGCCCTAGTGCCCGCGGGGGGTCAGATACGCAGTATTTT. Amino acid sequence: CASSRPSARGGSDTQYF.